A single sample is the source of the 24 T cell receptor beta chains below, sequenced in a study of OX40 agonist ivuxolimab in advanced cancers. Assay: immunoSEQ multiplex PCR; the TCRdb copy retains only in-frame clones and omits some. The sample contains roughly 79,000 clones, 84% of which appear only once. The specimen comprised CD4+ or CD8+ T cells sorted from blood, sampled in a trial of the OX40 agonist ivuxolimab. All receptors come from an adult with an advanced solid tumor such as melanoma, head and neck, liver or kidney cancer.

Remarks on this clone: Other DNA variants within this sample encode the same CDR3. This chain joins TRBV4-2 and TRBJ2-7; TRBD2 is a possible D gene (7 bases). This CDR3 contains 16 residues. Germline CDR1 LGHNA, CDR2 YNFKEQ. Trimming stripped 0 bases from V and 0 bases from J, with 12 bases between. In DNA form, the CDR3 reads TGTGCCAGCAGCCAAGATCGGGGGGCAAGCTCCTACGAGCAGTACTTC. Amino acid sequence: CASSQDRGASSYEQYF.

The chain is built from TRBV28 and TRBJ2-3; 7 bases map to TRBD2. The CDR3 covers 15 residues. V shed 2 bases, J shed 5 bases, and the junction held 7 bases outside the gene matches. Looked up from germline, CDR1 is MDHEN and CDR2 is SYDVKM. CDR3 sequence (DNA): TGTGCCAGCAGTTTAGGGGGGACGGGAGGAGATACGCAGTATTTT. Protein sequence: CASSLGGTGGDTQYF.

The chain employs TRBV5-1 and TRBJ1-1; TRBD1 matches 8 bases. Looked up from germline, CDR1 is SGHRS and CDR2 is YFSETQ. The CDR3 sequence is 14 residues long. V was pared by 4 bases and J by 4 bases, with 6 bases of the junction left unmatched. The CDR3 nucleotides read TGCGCCAGCAGCCCGGGACAGGTGCCCACTGAAGCTTTCTTT. This gives the protein CASSPGQVPTEAFF.

The chain couples TRBV6-5 to TRBJ1-2, with 8 bases fitting TRBD1. Germline assignment: CDR1 MNHEY and CDR2 SVGAGI. The junction had 5 bases not matched to a gene; V was cut back by 5 bases and J by 0 bases. The CDR3 has 15 amino acids. This CDR3 is CASSPGQGPNYGYTF. DNA of the CDR3: TGTGCCAGCAGTCCCGGACAGGGCCCTAACTATGGCTACACCTTC.

The chain employs TRBV10-3 and TRBJ2-2, with D perhaps TRBD2 (5 bases). Germline V CDR1 and CDR2: ENHRY, SYGVKD. The V end was cut by 2 bases, the J end by 1 base, with 8 bases between. This CDR3 has 15 residues. The CDR3 sequence: CAISERGGNTGELFF. The DNA of the CDR3 is TGTGCCATCAGTGAGCGGGGTGGGAACACCGGGGAGCTGTTTTTT.

Concerning this clone itself: The sample holds other DNA sequences that translate to the same CDR3. The V call is TRBV28, the J call TRBJ1-2; TRBD1 agrees at 7 bases. The CDR3 has 14 residues. In germline, CDR1 is MDHEN, CDR2 SYDVKM. The V segment lost 2 bases and the J segment 0 bases; nucleotides outside the gene matches: 0. The CDR3 region is CASSLGTANYGYTF. In DNA, the CDR3 is TGTGCCAGCAGTTTAGGGACAGCTAACTATGGCTACACCTTC.

The chain links TRBV11-2 to TRBJ1-3; a weak D match, TRBD1 (5 bases). The CDR3 covers 19 residues. Per the germline V gene, CDR1 is SGHAT and CDR2 is FQNNGV. V was cut by 5 bases and J by 4 bases, with 27 bases left in between. The DNA of the CDR3 is TGTGCCAGCAGCGCCCCCAAGGGGAGCGGGGCATGGCGCGGAAACACCATATATTTT. This codes for CASSAPKGSGAWRGNTIYF.

The chain links TRBV18 to TRBJ2-7; 9 nucleotides line up with TRBD2. The CDR3 extends over 15 amino acids. Germline CDR1 is KGHSH and CDR2 is LQKENI. V lost 6 bases to trimming and J lost 6 bases; unmatched junction nucleotides: 12. DNA of the CDR3: TGTGCCAGCTCGCCCCCGGGACTAGCTAAGAGCGAGCAGTACTTC. It yields the protein CASSPPGLAKSEQYF.

The rearrangement uses TRBV2 and TRBJ2-6; the match to TRBD2 covers 14 bases. Trimming removed 6 bases from V and 0 bases from J; junction bases left unmatched: 10. Germline CDR1 is SNHLY and CDR2 is FYNNEI. The CDR3 length is 20 residues. CDR3 sequence reads: CASSAAGLAGGPSGANVLTF. CDR3 in DNA: TGTGCCAGCAGCGCCGCCGGACTAGCGGGGGGCCCCTCTGGGGCCAACGTCCTGACTTTC.

This clone was observed a single time. The V gene is TRBV7-9, the J gene TRBJ1-2, with a possible D match to TRBD1 (5 bases). Germline lookup yields CDR1 SEHNR and CDR2 FQNEAQ (reference sequence). This CDR3 spans 13 amino acids. Between the trimmed V and J ends, which lost 5 bases and 8 bases, there was a span of 15 bases. For the CDR3, the DNA is TGTGCCAGCAGCAAAGTGGGGGGGAGCGGCTACACCTTC. This sequence encodes CASSKVGGSGYTF.

The chain combines TRBV7-2 with TRBJ2-7; 11 bases align to TRBD1. V shed 1 base, J shed 3 bases, and the junction held 11 bases outside the gene matches. The CDR3 is 18 residues long. CDR1 and CDR2 from the germline V gene are SGHTA and FQGNSA. CDR3 nucleotides: TGTGCCAGCAGCTTAGTCTGGACAGGGGGCGCAGAAAACTACGAGCAGTACTTC. It specifies CASSLVWTGGAENYEQYF.

The chain carries TRBV5-1 and TRBJ1-4, with D possibly being TRBD1 (5 bases). V was shortened by 4 bases and J by 2 bases, with 12 bases between the two germline ends. CDR3 length: 15 amino acids. CDR1 is SGHRS, CDR2 YFSETQ, per germline. The DNA for the CDR3 is TGCGCCAGCAGCCTGCAGGGTCTTACTAATGAAAAACTGTTTTTT. Its protein is CASSLQGLTNEKLFF.

This clone was observed once. This chain uses TRBV9 with TRBJ1-3; D remains unclear. Trimming pared 0 bases from V and 6 bases from J, leaving 16 bases between. Germline V CDR1 and CDR2: SGDLS, YYNGEE. The CDR3 contains 16 residues. In nucleotides, the CDR3 is TGTGCCAGCAGCGTAGCTACTGGGTGCATCGAAAACACCATATATTTT. Translated, it gives CASSVATGCIENTIYF. The full variable domain, in which reference TRBV9 and TRBJ1-3 provide the parts outside the CDR3, is DSGVTQTPKHLITATGQRVTLRCSPRSGDLSVYWYQQSLDQGLQFLIQYYNGEERAKGNILERFSAQQFPDLHSELNLSSLELGDSALYFCASSVATGCIENTIYFGEGSWLTVV.

This chain joins TRBV19 and TRBJ1-4; a possible D gene is TRBD1 (5 bases). The length of the CDR3 is 15 residues. Germline V gives CDR1 LNHDA, CDR2 SQIVND (reference sequence). The ends were cut back, 3 bases at V and 3 bases at J, with 11 bases in the middle. CDR3 protein: CASSMATAANEKLFF. CDR3 nucleotide sequence: TGTGCCAGTAGTATGGCGACAGCGGCTAATGAAAAACTGTTTTTT.

V gene TRBV30 combines with J gene TRBJ1-5; D unresolved. The V gene's germline CDR1 is GTSNPN and CDR2 SVGIG (reference sequence). The CDR3 is 13 amino acids. The germline V and J ends were trimmed by 7 bases and 2 bases, with 12 bases remaining between them. The CDR3 coding sequence is TGTGCCTTTAAATCGGGCGGCAATCAGCCCCAGCATTTT. Amino acids: CAFKSGGNQPQHF.

The rearrangement joins TRBV4-1 to TRBJ1-1, with TRBD1 identical over 7 bases. V trimming: 0 bases; J trimming: 1 base; junction bases outside the gene matches: 2. CDR1 is MGHRA, CDR2 YSYEKL, per germline. The length of the CDR3 is 15 residues. CDR3 residues: CASSQDRQGNTEAFF. In nucleotides, the CDR3 is TGCGCCAGCAGCCAAGATCGACAGGGGAACACTGAAGCTTTCTTT.

This chain connects TRBV10-3 to TRBJ2-7; D is perhaps TRBD1 (7 bases). The germline gives CDR1 ENHRY, CDR2 SYGVKD. CDR3 length equals 13 residues. V lost 6 bases and J lost 6, with 15 bases in between. The CDR3: CAISPGQEGEQYF. The CDR3 bases are TGTGCCATCAGCCCCGGACAGGAGGGCGAGCAGTACTTC.

The chain uses TRBV5-6 and TRBJ1-6; D not resolved. The CDR3 is 15 amino acids. Between the trimmed V and J ends, which lost 5 bases and 13 bases, there was a span of 22 bases. Germline CDR1 SGHDT, CDR2 YYEEEE. CDR3 sequence: CASSPLTADQSPLHF. The CDR3 bases are TGTGCCAGCAGTCCCCTTACCGCCGACCAGTCGCCCCTCCACTTT. Full variable domain (outside the CDR3, taken from reference TRBV5-6 and TRBJ1-6): DAGVTQSPTHLIKTRGQQVTLRCSPKSGHDTVSWYQQALGQGPQFIFQYYEEEERQRGNFPDRFSGHQFPNYSSELNVNALLLGDSALYLCASSPLTADQSPLHFGNGTRLTVT.

This rearrangement joins TRBV11-2 to TRBJ2-7; D might be TRBD2 (6 bases). Germline V gene lookup returns CDR1 SGHAT and CDR2 FQNNGV. CDR3 size: 15 residues. Deletions cut 1 base from V and 0 bases from J, with 10 bases between. CDR3 protein: CASSLGRGNSYEQYF. In DNA form, the CDR3 reads TGTGCCAGCAGCTTAGGACGGGGGAACTCCTACGAGCAGTACTTC. The complete variable domain, with remaining parts taken from reference TRBV11-2 and TRBJ2-7, reads EAGVAQSPRYKIIEKRQSVAFWCNPISGHATLYWYQQILGQGPKLLIQFQNNGVVDDSQLPKDRFSAERLKGVDSTLKIQPAKLEDSAVYLCASSLGRGNSYEQYFGPGTRLTVT.

The chain uses TRBV29-1 and TRBJ2-2; D might be TRBD1 (5 bases). The germline gives CDR1 SQVTM, CDR2 ANQGSEA. V dropped 5 bases and J dropped 4 bases, with 17 bases sitting between them. The CDR3 runs to 15 residues. In nucleotides, the CDR3 is TGCAGCGTTTCGTGGGGTAGGGGTAGCACCGGGGAGCTGTTTTTT. This encodes CSVSWGRGSTGELFF.

The chain links TRBV5-1 to TRBJ2-2; D ambiguous. Between the trimmed V and J ends, which lost 5 bases and 7 bases, there was a span of 18 bases. Looked up from germline, CDR1 is SGHRS and CDR2 is YFSETQ. This CDR3 region has 15 residues. As DNA, the CDR3 is TGCGCCAGCAGTTCCCCATACCTAAGTGGCGGGGAGCTGTTTTTT. It yields the protein CASSSPYLSGGELFF.

The chain carries TRBV5-5 and TRBJ2-1, with D hard to call. Trimming took 2 bases from V and 0 from J, leaving 12 bases between them. Germline CDR1 SGHKS, CDR2 YYEKEE (reference sequence). The CDR3 length is 16 residues. The CDR3 region is CASSFRGDGSYNEQFF. The CDR3 DNA is TGTGCCAGCAGCTTCCGCGGAGACGGCTCCTACAATGAGCAGTTCTTC.

The chain recombines TRBV6-1 with TRBJ1-6, with 9 nucleotides matching TRBD1. Germline V gives CDR1 MNHNS, CDR2 SASEGT. CDR3 length: 17 residues. V lost 2 bases to trimming and J lost 7 bases; unmatched junction nucleotides: 9. CDR3 amino acids: CASSERLQGARNSPLHF. Written as DNA, the CDR3 is TGTGCCAGCAGTGAAAGGTTACAGGGGGCCCGCAATTCACCCCTCCACTTT.

This clone was seen only a few times. The V and J genes are TRBV18 and TRBJ2-3, with 8 bases matching TRBD1. The CDR3 runs to 16 residues. CDR1 is KGHSH and CDR2 is LQKENI in the germline V gene. V lost 0 bases to trimming and J lost 2 bases; unmatched junction nucleotides: 4. CDR3 sequence (DNA): TGTGCCAGCTCACCACCCAGGGGGCCCCACACAGATACGCAGTATTTT. It yields the protein CASSPPRGPHTDTQYF.